Included here is one T cell receptor (beta chain) sequence, with context. Other DNA sequences in the same sample also yield this CDR3. This record belongs to a study of control samples from healthy donors and cancer patients. Repertoires were generated with immunoSEQ multiplex PCR, while TCRdb's copy carries only in-frame clones and drops some. Of around 150,000 clones detected, 95% to 96% appear once; the ten largest clones hold under 1.2%. The CDR3 covers 16 residues. V shed 9 bases, J shed 0 bases, and the junction held 9 bases outside the gene matches. CDR1 and CDR2 from the germline V gene are SEHNR and FQNEAQ (reference sequence).

Material for sequencing was blood. The source of this sequence is a woman in her twenties or thirties in good health. The chain has TRBV7-9 and TRBJ1-1; 11 bases fit TRBD1. DNA of the CDR3: TGTGCCAGTAGACGGACAGGGGGCGGATTGAACACTGAAGCTTTCTTT. Translating it yields CASRRTGGGLNTEAFF.